This is a list of T cell receptor beta chains from one sample in a study of cytomegalovirus exposure and HLA in healthy donors. Clones were sequenced by immunoSEQ multiplex PCR, and TCRdb holds only the in-frame ones, with some missing. The table for this sample gives approximately 150,000 clones. Input material: PBMCs. These receptors were taken from a woman in her fifties or sixties in good health and CMV-seronegative. Both conserved end residues are part of each CDR3. The D gene is left open where the match is weak.

J	V	length	D	DNA	CDR3
TRBJ1-1	TRBV10-3	14	TRBD1	TGTGCCATCAGGGGGGGACAGGGGAGCACTGAAGCTTTCTTT	CAIRGGQGSTEAFF
TRBJ1-5	TRBV7-9	16	TRBD1	TGTGCCAGCAGCAAGGTGGGACAGGGGGTCCATCAGCCCCAGCATTTT	CASSKVGQGVHQPQHF
TRBJ1-2	TRBV6-6	15	NA	TGTGCCAGCAGTTTCAGGGCGGGGGGCGACTATGGCTACACCTTC	CASSFRAGGDYGYTF
TRBJ1-2	TRBV7-9	15	TRBD1	TGTGCCAGCAGCTTTGGGAGCGGACAGGACTATGGCTACACCTTC	CASSFGSGQDYGYTF
TRBJ2-6	TRBV18	16	NA	TGTGCCAGCTCTCCATTAGGCGGTCATAGGGCCAACGTCCTGACTTTC	CASSPLGGHRANVLTF
TRBJ2-3	TRBV9	15	NA	TGTGCCAGCAGCGTACAAGGACTCCTCACAGATACGCAGTATTTT	CASSVQGLLTDTQYF
TRBJ2-5	TRBV7-9	16	TRBD2	TGTGCCAGCAGCCCACCTAGCGGGAGGGCCGAAGAGACCCAGTACTTC	CASSPPSGRAEETQYF
TRBJ1-4	TRBV7-9	15	TRBD1	TGTGCCAGCAGCGATCAGGGGGCAGCTAATGAAAAACTGTTTTTT	CASSDQGAANEKLFF
TRBJ2-3	TRBV19	11	TRBD1	TGTGCCAGTAAGGCAGGGGGCTTGCAGTATTTT	CASKAGGLQYF
TRBJ1-1	TRBV30	10	NA	TGTGCCTGGAGTGTACGGCGGGCTTTCTTT	CAWSVRRAFF
TRBJ1-2	TRBV11-2	13	TRBD1	TGTGCCAGCAGCGGACAGGGGCGGTATGGCTACACCTTC	CASSGQGRYGYTF
TRBJ2-5	TRBV25-1	13	TRBD2	TGTGCCAGCAGTGTGGGAGGGCCCCAGACCCAGTACTTC	CASSVGGPQTQYF
TRBJ1-1	TRBV18	15	TRBD1	TGTGCCAGCTCACCACAGGGACAGTTGAACACTGAAGCTTTCTTT	CASSPQGQLNTEAFF
TRBJ2-7	TRBV5-1	15	TRBD1	TGCGCCAGCAGCCAGGGCGACAGGGAGTTGACCGAGCAGTACTTC	CASSQGDRELTEQYF
TRBJ2-5	TRBV6-6	13	NA	TGTGCCAGCAGTTACGGGGACTTCGGGACCCAGTACTTC	CASSYGDFGTQYF
TRBJ1-1	TRBV13	15	NA	TGTGCCAGCAGGCCAACAGGGAGAGGGAACACTGAAGCTTTCTTT	CASRPTGRGNTEAFF
TRBJ1-2	TRBV6-6	14	NA	TGTGCCAGCAGTTACTCGCGGGGGGATGGTGGCTACACCTTC	CASSYSRGDGGYTF
TRBJ2-3	TRBV18	12	NA	TGTGCCAGCTCGGCTAGCACAGATACGCAGTATTTT	CASSASTDTQYF
TRBJ2-7	TRBV9	13	NA	TGTGCCAGCAGCGTTGACTTGAAATACGAGCAGTACTTC	CASSVDLKYEQYF
TRBJ2-3	TRBV6-5	16	TRBD2	TGTGCCAGCAGATACAGACTAGCGGGACCCACAGATACGCAGTATTTT	CASRYRLAGPTDTQYF
TRBJ1-5	TRBV5-4	15	NA	TGTGCCAGCAGCTTGGACAGGGCCCCCAATCAGCCCCAGCATTTT	CASSLDRAPNQPQHF
TRBJ1-5	TRBV2	13	NA	TGTGCCAGCAGGAGGGATTCTAATCAGCCCCAGCATTTT	CASRRDSNQPQHF
TRBJ1-4	TRBV7-6	16	NA	TGTGCCAGCAGTCCCTCCGGACGGAGGACTAATGAAAAACTGTTTTTT	CASSPSGRRTNEKLFF
TRBJ2-7	TRBV15	15	NA	TGTGCCACCAGCAGAAAGACTGAGAGCTCCTACGAGCAGTACTTC	CATSRKTESSYEQYF
TRBJ1-2	TRBV18	15	TRBD1	TGTGCCAGCTCACCACGGGACAGACCTAACTATGGCTACACCTTC	CASSPRDRPNYGYTF
TRBJ1-5	TRBV6-5	15	TRBD1	TGTGCCAGCAGTTTGGGAGACAGGGGGAACCAGCCCCAGCATTTT	CASSLGDRGNQPQHF
TRBJ2-7	TRBV14	19	TRBD1	TGTGCCAGCAGCCAAGGGGGACAGGGGGCGATTTTACGGTCCTACGAGCAGTACTTC	CASSQGGQGAILRSYEQYF
TRBJ1-1	TRBV11-3	14	NA	TGTGCCAGCAGCTTGCGAGGGATGAACACTGAAGCTTTCTTT	CASSLRGMNTEAFF
TRBJ1-4	TRBV18	15	TRBD1	TGTGCCAGCTCACCTCGACAGGGAACTAATGAAAAACTGTTTTTT	CASSPRQGTNEKLFF
TRBJ2-5	TRBV15	14	TRBD2	TGTGCCACCAGCTTGGGACTAGCGGGAGAGACCCAGTACTTC	CATSLGLAGETQYF
TRBJ1-6	TRBV7-2	16	NA	TGTGCCAGCAGCTTGGGGCTGGGGTTTTATAATTCACCCCTCCACTTT	CASSLGLGFYNSPLHF
TRBJ2-2	TRBV7-6	20	NA	TGTGCCAGCAGCTTAGCGCGAAATCCACAGGAGGGCGGTCACTCCGGGGAGCTGTTTTTT	CASSLARNPQEGGHSGELFF
TRBJ2-3	TRBV19	13	NA	TGTGCCAGTACTCTCGGTGCGGGTTTCGCGCAGTATTTT	CASTLGAGFAQYF
TRBJ2-5	TRBV7-7	15	TRBD2	TGTGCCAGCAGCCCGGGACTAGCGGGAGGAGAGACCCAGTACTTC	CASSPGLAGGETQYF
TRBJ1-5	TRBV6-1	13	NA	TGTGCCAGCTGGGGAGATAGCAATCAGCCCCAGCATTTT	CASWGDSNQPQHF
TRBJ1-5	TRBV12-5	18	TRBD1	TGTGCTAGTGGTTTGACCGAGACAGGGTTAGGGGACAATCAGCCCCAGCATTTT	CASGLTETGLGDNQPQHF
TRBJ2-3	TRBV7-9	14	NA	TGTGCCAGCAGCTTACCGTATTCCACAGATACGCAGTATTTT	CASSLPYSTDTQYF
TRBJ2-2	TRBV9	15	TRBD1	TGTGCCAGCAGCTCGGGACAGGGGGACACCGGGGAGCTGTTTTTT	CASSSGQGDTGELFF
TRBJ2-7	TRBV5-1	18	NA	TGCGCCAGCAGCTTGCCAGAAAGACAGGCATTGAGGCCCCACGAGCAGTACTTC	CASSLPERQALRPHEQYF
TRBJ1-5	TRBV5-1	14	NA	TGCGCCAGCAGTATGGGCCCCGCAAATCAGCCCCAGCATTTT	CASSMGPANQPQHF
TRBJ2-7	TRBV27	15	TRBD2	TGTGCCAGCACCTCGACTAGCGGGAGCTCCTACGAGCAGTACTTC	CASTSTSGSSYEQYF
TRBJ2-5	TRBV5-1	14	NA	TGCGCCAGCAGCTTGGAACGGAGACAAGAGACCCAGTACTTC	CASSLERRQETQYF